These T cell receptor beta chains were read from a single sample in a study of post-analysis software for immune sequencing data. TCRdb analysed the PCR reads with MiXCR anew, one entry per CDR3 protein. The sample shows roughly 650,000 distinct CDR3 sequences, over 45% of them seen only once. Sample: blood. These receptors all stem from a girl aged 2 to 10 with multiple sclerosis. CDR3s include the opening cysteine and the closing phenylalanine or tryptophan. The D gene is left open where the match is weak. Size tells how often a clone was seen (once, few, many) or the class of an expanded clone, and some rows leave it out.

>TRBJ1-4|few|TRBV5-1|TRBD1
TGCGCCAGCCGACAGGGGAATGGCGAAAAACTGTTTTTT
CASRQGNGEKLFF
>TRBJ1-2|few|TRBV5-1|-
TGCGCCAGCAGCTTGGCCGTGGGGGGGCAAGGCTACACCTTC
CASSLAVGGQGYTF
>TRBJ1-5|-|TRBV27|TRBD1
TGTGCCAGCAGCACGGACAGGGTTAGGCAGCCCCAGCATTTT
CASSTDRVRQPQHF
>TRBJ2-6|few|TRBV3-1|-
TGTGCCAGCAGCCAAGAGGGACCTGGGGCCAACGTCCTGACTTTC
CASSQEGPGANVLTF
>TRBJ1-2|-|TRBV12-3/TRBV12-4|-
TGTGCCAGCAGCCCCCCCGACAGTGGCTACACCTTC
CASSPPDSGYTF
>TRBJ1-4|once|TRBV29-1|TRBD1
TGCAGCGTGGTCAGGGGGCAAGGAGAAAAACTGTTTTTT
CSVVRGQGEKLFF
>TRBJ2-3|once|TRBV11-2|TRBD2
TGTGCCAGCAGCTTAGGATTAGCGGGTACTCATACGCAGTATTTT
CASSLGLAGTHTQYF
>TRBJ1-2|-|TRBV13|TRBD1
TGTGCCAGCAGCTTGGGACAGGGATTCTATGGCTACACCTTC
CASSLGQGFYGYTF
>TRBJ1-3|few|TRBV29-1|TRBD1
TGCAGCGCCGAGACAGGGCCTGGAAACACCATATATTTT
CSAETGPGNTIYF
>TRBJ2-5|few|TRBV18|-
TGTGCCAGCTCACCAGGGGCCGATGGTGAGACCCAGTACTTC
CASSPGADGETQYF
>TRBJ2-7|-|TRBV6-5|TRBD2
TGTGCCAGCAGGAAACTAGCGGGATCACACGAGCAGTACTTC
CASRKLAGSHEQYF
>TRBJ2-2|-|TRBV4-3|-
TGCGCCAGCAGCCAAGAACTGGTCGGGAGGGAGCTGTTTTTT
CASSQELVGRELFF
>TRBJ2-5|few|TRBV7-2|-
TGTGCCAGCAGCTTAGGGAGGCAAAAGCAGTACCAAGAGACCCAGTACTTC
CASSLGRQKQYQETQYF
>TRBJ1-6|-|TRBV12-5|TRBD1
TGTGCTAGTGGTTGGGGGACAGGGGAATCACCCCTCCACTTT
CASGWGTGESPLHF
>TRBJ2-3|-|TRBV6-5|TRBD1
TGTGCCAGCAGACTCCTGCGACAGGGGGCCCCAGATACGCAGTATTTT
CASRLLRQGAPDTQYF
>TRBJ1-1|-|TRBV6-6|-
TGTGCCAGCAGTCCCACAGTCATGAACACTGAAGCTTTCTTT
CASSPTVMNTEAFF
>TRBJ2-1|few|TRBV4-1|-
TGCGCCAGCAGCCAGCTTGAGGGGGATGGTAATGAGCAGTTCTTC
CASSQLEGDGNEQFF
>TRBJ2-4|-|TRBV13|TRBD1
TGTGCCAGCAGCTTAAACAGGGGGCCTAACATTCAGTACTTC
CASSLNRGPNIQYF
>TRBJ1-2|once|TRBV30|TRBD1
TGTGCCTGGAGGAGGGACAGGGGCTATGGCTACACCTTC
CAWRRDRGYGYTF
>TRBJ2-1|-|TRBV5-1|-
TGCGCCAGCAGCTTGATTGACGGATACAATGAGCAGTTCTTC
CASSLIDGYNEQFF
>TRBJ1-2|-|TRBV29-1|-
TGCAGCGTTGGGGATCCGGCCCCTGGCTACACCTTC
CSVGDPAPGYTF
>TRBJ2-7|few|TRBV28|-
TGTGCCAGCAGTTTATGGCGGACCTACGAGCAGTACTTC
CASSLWRTYEQYF
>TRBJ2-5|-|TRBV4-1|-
TGCGCCAGCAGCCCGGACCGGGCTAACCCGGAGCAGTACTTC
CASSPDRANPEQYF
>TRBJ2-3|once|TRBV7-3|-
TGTGCCAACAGCTTTCAACCCCGGACTACTAGCACAGATACGCAGTATTTT
CANSFQPRTTSTDTQYF
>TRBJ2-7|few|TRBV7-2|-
TGTGCCAGCAGCTTAGCGGAATCCTACTACGAGCAGTACTTC
CASSLAESYYEQYF
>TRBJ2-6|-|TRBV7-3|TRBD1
TGTGCCAGCAGCGTAGGAAGGACAGGGGACCCTAGCTCTGGGGCCAACGTCCTGACTTTC
CASSVGRTGDPSSGANVLTF
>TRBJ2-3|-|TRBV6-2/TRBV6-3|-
TGTGCCAGTTTGGACGACGCATCAGATACGCAGTATTTT
CASLDDASDTQYF
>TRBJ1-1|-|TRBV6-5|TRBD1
TGTGCCAGCAGTTACGTCGGAATGGGGGCAGGGGGAAGGCGGACTGAAGCTTTCTTT
CASSYVGMGAGGRRTEAFF
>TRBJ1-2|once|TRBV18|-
TGTGCCGGCTCACCAGGATTTGCAGAAAGAGGAGATGGCTACACCTTC
CAGSPGFAERGDGYTF
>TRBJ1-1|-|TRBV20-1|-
TGCAGTGCTATGATTCATAGGAACACTGAAGCTTTCTTT
CSAMIHRNTEAFF
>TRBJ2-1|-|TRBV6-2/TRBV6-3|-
TGTGCCAGCACCGACGAGGGGGGCTACTACAATGAGCAGTTCTTC
CASTDEGGYYNEQFF
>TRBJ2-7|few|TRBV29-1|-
TGCAGCGTTCGGGAGACGGGGCCTTGGGGTGAGCAGTACTTC
CSVRETGPWGEQYF
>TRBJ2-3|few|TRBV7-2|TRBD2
TGTGCCAGCAGCTTTCTGACTAGCGGGGGCACATATACGCAGTATTTT
CASSFLTSGGTYTQYF
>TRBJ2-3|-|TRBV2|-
TGTGCCAGCAGGGAACGAGAGGATACGCAGTATTTT
CASREREDTQYF
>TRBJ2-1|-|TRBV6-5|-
TGTGCCAGCAGTTACTCCAGGGTGGGGGGCAAGTTCTTC
CASSYSRVGGKFF
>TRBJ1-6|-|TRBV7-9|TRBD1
TGTGCCAGCAGCTCCTCAGGGGGATATAATTCACCCCTCCACTTT
CASSSSGGYNSPLHF
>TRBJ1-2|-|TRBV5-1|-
TGCGCCAGCAGCTTGGATGGGGCCAGCTATGGCCACACCTTC
CASSLDGASYGHTF
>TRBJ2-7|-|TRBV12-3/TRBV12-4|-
TGTGCCAGCAGTTTGAGGGGAGTTACCTACGAGCAGTACTTC
CASSLRGVTYEQYF
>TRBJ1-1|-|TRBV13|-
TGTGCCAGCAGCTTTTCGGGGACTGAAGCTTTCTTT
CASSFSGTEAFF